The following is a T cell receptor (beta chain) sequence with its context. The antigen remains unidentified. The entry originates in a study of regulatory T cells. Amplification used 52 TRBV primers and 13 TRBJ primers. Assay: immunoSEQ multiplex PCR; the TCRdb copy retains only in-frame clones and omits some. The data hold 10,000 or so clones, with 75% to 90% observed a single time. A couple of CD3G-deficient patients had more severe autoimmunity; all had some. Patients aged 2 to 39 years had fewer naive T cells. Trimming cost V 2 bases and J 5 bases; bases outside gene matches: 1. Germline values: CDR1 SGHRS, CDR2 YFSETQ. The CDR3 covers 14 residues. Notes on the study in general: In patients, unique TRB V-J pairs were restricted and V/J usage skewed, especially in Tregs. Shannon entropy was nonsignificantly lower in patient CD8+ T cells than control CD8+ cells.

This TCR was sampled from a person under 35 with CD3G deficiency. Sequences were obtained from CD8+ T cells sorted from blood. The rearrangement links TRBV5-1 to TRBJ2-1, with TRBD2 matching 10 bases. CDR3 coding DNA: TGCGCCAGCAGCTTAGCGGGAGGGAACAATGAGCAGTTCTTC. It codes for CASSLAGGNNEQFF.